This T cell receptor (beta chain) was captured in a study of STAT3 mutations in large granular lymphocyte leukemia. General observations from the study: In T-cell large granular lymphocyte leukemia, about half of patients showed multiple immunodominant subclonotypes.

V was trimmed by 1 base and J by 4 bases, leaving 7 bases between them. The CDR3 length is 12 residues. The germline V gene has CDR1 SQVTM and CDR2 ANQGSEA. About this clone itself: Antigen unknown.

The data were produced by immunoSEQ multiplex PCR, yet TCRdb's version contains in-frame clones alone and is incomplete. Here the sample spans about 24,000 clones, approximately 94% being singletons. V gene TRBV29-1 combines with J gene TRBJ1-2; D is ambiguous. The TCR sequence derives from a man between 40 and 49 years old with T-cell large granular lymphocyte leukemia. Some clones in this sample may be carry-over from other donors' samples. The material sequenced was peripheral blood mononuclear cells. The CDR3 DNA is TGCAGCGTTGAAGTGGAACGCTATGGCTACACCTTC. Translation: CSVEVERYGYTF.